This is a list of T cell receptor beta chains from one sample in a study of human T cells and chemical hapten exposure. TCRdb passed the RACE reads through MiXCR, listing each CDR3 protein once. Altogether around 380,000 distinct CDR3 sequences are present, 5.5% being singletons, with the ten largest covering about 8.2%. This sample comprised whole blood, obtained in connection with sensitization to the hapten diphenylcyclopropenone (DPC). All receptors come from a woman younger than 30 with alopecia areata. Some clones in this sample may be carry-over from other donors' samples. The CDR3 runs from the conserved cysteine through the conserved F or W. The D gene is left open where the match is weak. Size is omitted from some rows. Given values are once, few, many or a class for expanded clones.

v_gene: TRBV6-5; len: 14; abundance: NA; d_gene: NA; j_gene: TRBJ2-1; CDR3aa: CASSSSTVYNEQFF; CDR3nt: NA
v_gene: TRBV7-9; len: 15; abundance: few; d_gene: TRBD1; j_gene: TRBJ1-6; CDR3aa: CASSLRQGNNSPLHF; CDR3nt: TGTGCCAGCAGCTTAAGACAGGGAAATAATTCACCCCTCCACTTT
v_gene: TRBV5-5; len: 13; abundance: few; d_gene: NA; j_gene: TRBJ1-2; CDR3aa: CASSGANNYGYTF; CDR3nt: TGTGCCAGCAGCGGAGCAAATAACTATGGCTACACCTTC
v_gene: TRBV5-1; len: 16; abundance: few; d_gene: NA; j_gene: TRBJ2-3; CDR3aa: CASSLGPDYSTDTQYF; CDR3nt: TGCGCCAGCAGCTTGGGCCCTGACTATAGCACAGATACGCAGTATTTT
v_gene: TRBV27; len: 13; abundance: NA; d_gene: NA; j_gene: TRBJ1-5; CDR3aa: CASRGSSNQPQHF; CDR3nt: TGTGCCAGCAGGGGTTCGAGCAATCAGCCCCAGCATTTT
v_gene: TRBV5-1; len: 14; abundance: few; d_gene: TRBD1; j_gene: TRBJ1-1; CDR3aa: CASSPGQGRNQAFF; CDR3nt: TGCGCCAGCAGCCCAGGACAGGGTCGGAATCAAGCTTTCTTT
v_gene: TRBV5-1; len: 15; abundance: few; d_gene: NA; j_gene: TRBJ1-6; CDR3aa: CASSLEGGINSPLHF; CDR3nt: TGCGCCAGCAGCTTGGAGGGGGGTATTAATTCACCCCTCCACTTT
v_gene: TRBV4-2; len: 14; abundance: many; d_gene: NA; j_gene: TRBJ1-1; CDR3aa: CASSQVYQGTEAFF; CDR3nt: TGTGCCAGCAGCCAGGTATACCAGGGGACTGAAGCTTTCTTT
v_gene: TRBV10-3; len: 14; abundance: NA; d_gene: NA; j_gene: TRBJ1-3; CDR3aa: CAIFARTPRNTIYF; CDR3nt: TGTGCCATCTTCGCCCGAACGCCCCGAAACACCATATATTTT
v_gene: TRBV20-1; len: 14; abundance: NA; d_gene: TRBD1; j_gene: TRBJ1-2; CDR3aa: CSARRTGGYTGYTF; CDR3nt: TGCAGTGCTCGCCGCACAGGGGGCTATACTGGCTACACCTTC
v_gene: TRBV20-1; len: 12; abundance: many; d_gene: NA; j_gene: TRBJ1-2; CDR3aa: CSALPGPYGYTF; CDR3nt: TGCAGTGCTCTCCCGGGACCCTATGGCTACACCTTC
v_gene: TRBV29-1; len: 12; abundance: many; d_gene: NA; j_gene: TRBJ1-4; CDR3aa: CSVGGSGEKLFF; CDR3nt: TGCAGCGTTGGGGGTAGTGGTGAAAAACTGTTTTTT
v_gene: TRBV4-1; len: 14; abundance: many; d_gene: NA; j_gene: TRBJ1-1; CDR3aa: CASSQKQGNTEAFF; CDR3nt: TGCGCCAGCAGCCAGAAACAGGGGAACACTGAAGCTTTCTTT
v_gene: TRBV28; len: 21; abundance: NA; d_gene: NA; j_gene: TRBJ2-4; CDR3aa: CASSWIAPIRHTLLAKNIQYF; CDR3nt: TGTGCCAGCAGTTGGATCGCTCCAATCCGGCACACACTACTAGCCAAAAACATTCAGTACTTC
v_gene: TRBV12-3/TRBV12-4; len: 17; abundance: NA; d_gene: TRBD1; j_gene: TRBJ2-2; CDR3aa: CASSLKGARLNTGELFF; CDR3nt: TGTGCCAGCAGTTTGAAGGGGGCCCGACTAAACACCGGGGAGCTGTTTTTT
v_gene: TRBV6-2/TRBV6-3; len: 13; abundance: NA; d_gene: NA; j_gene: TRBJ1-5; CDR3aa: CASGVQNNQPQHF; CDR3nt: TGTGCCAGCGGGGTGCAGAACAATCAGCCCCAGCATTTT
v_gene: TRBV10-3; len: 15; abundance: few; d_gene: TRBD2; j_gene: TRBJ2-3; CDR3aa: CAIGDSGGATDTQYF; CDR3nt: TGTGCCATCGGCGATAGCGGGGGGGCCACAGATACGCAGTATTTT
v_gene: TRBV12-3/TRBV12-4; len: 15; abundance: many; d_gene: NA; j_gene: TRBJ2-3; CDR3aa: CASSSQESSTDTQYF; CDR3nt: TGTGCCAGCAGCTCACAGGAATCAAGCACAGATACGCAGTATTTT
v_gene: TRBV18; len: 17; abundance: few; d_gene: TRBD1; j_gene: TRBJ2-2; CDR3aa: CASSPPGTGTVTGELFF; CDR3nt: TGTGCCAGCTCACCACCAGGGACGGGGACAGTCACCGGGGAGCTGTTTTTT
v_gene: TRBV29-1; len: 13; abundance: NA; d_gene: TRBD1; j_gene: TRBJ1-2; CDR3aa: CSGGPWQGGGYTF; CDR3nt: TGCAGCGGTGGCCCCTGGCAGGGGGGTGGCTACACCTTC
v_gene: TRBV10-3; len: 14; abundance: many; d_gene: NA; j_gene: TRBJ2-5; CDR3aa: CAISEGLRQETQYF; CDR3nt: TGTGCCATCAGTGAGGGCCTGCGACAAGAGACCCAGTACTTC
v_gene: TRBV12-5; len: 15; abundance: NA; d_gene: TRBD1; j_gene: TRBJ2-1; CDR3aa: CASGLVGDSSNEQFF; CDR3nt: TGTGCTAGTGGTTTGGTTGGGGACAGTAGCAATGAGCAGTTCTTC
v_gene: TRBV4-3; len: 13; abundance: many; d_gene: NA; j_gene: TRBJ1-1; CDR3aa: CASSQVGGTEAFF; CDR3nt: TGCGCCAGCAGCCAAGTAGGGGGGACTGAAGCTTTCTTT
v_gene: TRBV4-3; len: 18; abundance: few; d_gene: NA; j_gene: TRBJ1-2; CDR3aa: CASSQDRRDLRSDYGYTF; CDR3nt: TGCGCCAGCAGCCAAGATAGGAGGGACCTCCGGTCAGACTATGGCTACACCTTC
v_gene: TRBV7-9; len: 15; abundance: many; d_gene: NA; j_gene: TRBJ2-7; CDR3aa: CASSPDGGRSYEQYF; CDR3nt: TGTGCCAGCAGCCCGGATGGGGGCAGATCCTACGAGCAGTACTTC